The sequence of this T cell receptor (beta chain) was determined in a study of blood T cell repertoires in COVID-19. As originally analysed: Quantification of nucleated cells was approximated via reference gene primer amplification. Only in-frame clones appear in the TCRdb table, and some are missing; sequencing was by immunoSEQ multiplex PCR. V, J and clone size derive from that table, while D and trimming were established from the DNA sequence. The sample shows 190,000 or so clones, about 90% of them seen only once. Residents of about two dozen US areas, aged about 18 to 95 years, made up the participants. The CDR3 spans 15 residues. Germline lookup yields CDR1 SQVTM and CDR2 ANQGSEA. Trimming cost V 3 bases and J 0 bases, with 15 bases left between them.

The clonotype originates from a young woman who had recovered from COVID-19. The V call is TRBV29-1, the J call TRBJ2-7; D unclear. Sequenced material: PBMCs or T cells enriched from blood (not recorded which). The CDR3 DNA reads TGCAGCGTTGATTGGGCAGACGAGCCCTCCTACGAGCAGTACTTC. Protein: CSVDWADEPSYEQYF.